Listed below are T cell receptor beta chains from one sample, sequenced in a study of cytomegalovirus exposure and HLA in healthy donors. The repertoire was sequenced with immunoSEQ multiplex PCR; TCRdb's copy has only in-frame clones and lacks some. Counted here are about 300,000 clones, 86% occurring once; the ten biggest clones make up almost 4%. The sample taken for sequencing was PBMCs. The receptor source for this set is a man aged 40-49 years in good health and CMV-seropositive. Each CDR3 is given with its conserved first and last residue. A D gene is named only where the DNA matches it firmly. The listing skips clone size in some rows; elsewhere it reads once, few, many or a size class.

CASSLQAGPTDTQYF TGTGCCAGCAGCTTACAAGCGGGACCCACAGATACGCAGTATTTT - TRBJ2-3 TRBV7-3 TRBD2
CASSTRTSGMGEQYF TGTGCCAGCAGCACAAGGACTAGCGGGATGGGCGAGCAGTACTTC once TRBJ2-7 TRBV7-9 TRBD2
CASRVRARNIQYF TGTGCCAGCAGGGTCAGGGCCCGAAACATTCAGTACTTC - TRBJ2-4 TRBV28 -
CASSSPGGLWQYF TGTGCCAGCAGCTCCCCGGGGGGTCTCTGGCAGTACTTC few TRBJ2-7 TRBV7-9 TRBD2
CASSVEVGLAGVEQFF TGTGCCAGCAGCGTAGAAGTGGGACTAGCGGGAGTTGAGCAGTTCTTC - TRBJ2-1 TRBV9 TRBD2
CASSQAGTSGSNEQFF TGTGCCAGCAGCCAAGCCGGGACTAGCGGGAGTAATGAGCAGTTCTTC - TRBJ2-1 TRBV4-2 TRBD2
CASSDPLAPSDRGRETQYF TGCGCCAGCAGCGACCCCTTGGCCCCCTCCGACAGGGGGCGAGAGACCCAGTACTTC - TRBJ2-5 TRBV5-1 TRBD1
CASSLDRSSYNEQFF TGTGCCAGCAGTCTCGACAGGAGCTCCTACAATGAGCAGTTCTTC - TRBJ2-1 TRBV6-5 -
CASSGGATNEKLFF TGTGCCAGCAGCGGGGGAGCCACTAATGAAAAACTGTTTTTT once TRBJ1-4 TRBV9 -
CASSWRLAGGLDEQFF TGTGCCAGCAGCTGGAGACTAGCGGGAGGATTGGATGAGCAGTTCTTC - TRBJ2-1 TRBV7-2 TRBD2
CASSPGGTGANVLTF TGTGCCAGCAGCCCGGGGGGGACTGGGGCCAACGTCCTGACTTTC - TRBJ2-6 TRBV7-3 TRBD2
CASSPARESHNEQFF TGTGCCAGCAGTCCGGCGCGGGAGTCTCACAATGAGCAGTTCTTC - TRBJ2-1 TRBV28 TRBD2
CAWSALREGFTDTQYF TGTGCCTGGAGTGCGTTGCGGGAGGGCTTCACAGATACGCAGTATTTT - TRBJ2-3 TRBV30 TRBD2
CASSQGGLAGGPGNEQYF TGCGCCAGCAGCCAAGGGGGACTAGCGGGAGGCCCAGGGAACGAGCAGTACTTC once TRBJ2-7 TRBV4-1 TRBD2
CASSQDLAGGAGVETQYF TGTGCCAGCAGCCAAGATCTCGCAGGGGGCGCCGGTGTGGAGACCCAGTACTTC - TRBJ2-5 TRBV5-4 TRBD1
CASSTQGTGNQPQHF TGTGCCAGCAGTACACAGGGAACGGGAAATCAGCCCCAGCATTTT - TRBJ1-5 TRBV7-2 -
CATGSGTTYYNEQFF TGCGCCACCGGGTCCGGGACTACCTACTACAATGAGCAGTTCTTC once TRBJ2-1 TRBV4-1 TRBD2
CGKSTSGNTIYF TGTGGAAAGAGTACCTCTGGAAACACCATATATTTT - TRBJ1-3 TRBV30 -
CASSSGLETQYF TGTGCCAGTAGTAGCGGTTTGGAGACCCAGTACTTC - TRBJ2-5 TRBV19 -
CASSYVQGAYEQYF TGTGCCAGCAGTTACGTGCAGGGGGCCTACGAGCAGTACTTC - TRBJ2-7 TRBV6-5 TRBD1
CASSFAGETLEQYF TGTGCCAGCAGTTTTGCGGGAGAAACCCTGGAGCAGTACTTC - TRBJ2-7 TRBV27 TRBD2
CASSRWEGADTQYF TGTGCCAGCAGCAGGTGGGAGGGCGCAGATACGCAGTATTTT - TRBJ2-3 TRBV21-1 -
CASNPDPHGTGDAYEQYF TGTGCCAGCAACCCAGACCCTCACGGGACAGGGGACGCCTACGAGCAGTACTTC - TRBJ2-7 TRBV4-2 TRBD1
CASSFVGNLIPEQYF TGTGCCAGCAGTTTTGTGGGCAATTTGATACCCGAGCAGTACTTC - TRBJ2-7 TRBV27 -
CASSSGTSGMLDTQYF TGTGCCAGTAGTTCCGGGACTAGCGGGATGCTAGATACGCAGTATTTT - TRBJ2-3 TRBV19 TRBD2
CASSFLGSNQPQHF TGTGCCAGCAGCTTCCTAGGTAGCAATCAGCCCCAGCATTTT - TRBJ1-5 TRBV5-4 -
CAWSGTSAYNEQFF TGTGCCTGGAGTGGGACTAGCGCGTACAATGAGCAGTTCTTC - TRBJ2-1 TRBV30 TRBD2
CSAQRTSGRVETGELFF TGCAGCGCCCAGCGGACTAGCGGGAGGGTGGAAACCGGGGAGCTGTTTTTT - TRBJ2-2 TRBV29-1 TRBD2
CASSEVSGGSDEQYF TGTGCCAGCAGTGAAGTTAGCGGCGGGAGCGACGAGCAGTACTTC - TRBJ2-7 TRBV6-1 TRBD2
CASRDPGQTDHEQFF TGTGCCAGCAGGGATCCGGGACAGACGGACCATGAGCAGTTCTTC - TRBJ2-1 TRBV7-6 TRBD1
CASSQGLLNTEAFF TGTGCCAGCAGCCAGGGACTGTTGAACACTGAAGCTTTCTTT - TRBJ1-1 TRBV5-4 -
CASSPLHAQGITEAFF TGTGCCAGCAGCCCTCTTCACGCACAGGGGATTACTGAAGCTTTCTTT - TRBJ1-1 TRBV11-1 TRBD1
CASSVDRGAGNTIYF TGTGCCAGCAGCGTCGACAGGGGGGCTGGAAACACCATATATTTT - TRBJ1-3 TRBV9 TRBD1
CASSYSVAGDTGELFF TGTGCCAGCAGTTACTCCGTAGCGGGAGACACCGGGGAGCTGTTTTTT few TRBJ2-2 TRBV6-5 TRBD2
CASSFGRVGGQLEAFF TGTGCCAGCAGTTTCGGCAGGGTAGGGGGTCAACTGGAAGCTTTCTTT - TRBJ1-1 TRBV28 -
CASSTGQALTYSGNTIYF TGCGCCAGCAGCACCGGACAGGCGCTAACCTACTCTGGAAACACCATATATTTT - TRBJ1-3 TRBV5-1 TRBD1
CASSATRGIVSSYEQYF TGTGCCAGCAGTGCGACCCGGGGTATCGTTAGCTCCTACGAGCAGTACTTC few TRBJ2-7 TRBV7-2 -
CACGGWVPYEQYF TGTGCCTGCGGGGGGTGGGTCCCCTACGAGCAGTACTTC - TRBJ2-7 TRBV30 TRBD2
CASSPEDRAQETQYF TGTGCCAGTAGTCCAGAAGACAGGGCCCAAGAGACCCAGTACTTC - TRBJ2-5 TRBV19 TRBD1
CASKGRGLYGYTF TGTGCCAGTAAGGGCAGGGGGCTCTATGGCTACACCTTC - TRBJ1-2 TRBV19 TRBD1
CASRSREGTQYF TGTGCCAGCAGAAGCAGGGAGGGTACGCAGTATTTT - TRBJ2-3 TRBV7-9 TRBD2